Shown below are 11 T cell receptor beta chains from a single sample sequenced in a study of shared clonotypes between healthy human individuals. TCRdb's table, derived via immunoSEQ multiplex PCR, lists solely in-frame clones and lacks some. Seen here are 2 million to 2.5 million clones, 85% to 95% observed once, and the top ten hold 0.39%. Sequencing was performed on naive CD4+ T cells from PBMCs. Subset described: CD45RA+ positively selected. The source is a man aged 18 to 29 in good health. Some clones in this sample may be carry-over from other donors' samples.

The V and J genes are TRBV28 and TRBJ1-5; no reliable D call. The CDR3 runs 14 residues. V was cut by 4 bases and J by 0 bases, with 7 bases left in between. Germline V gives CDR1 MDHEN, CDR2 SYDVKM. The CDR3 protein is CASSWAASNQPQHF. CDR3 DNA sequence: TGTGCCAGCAGTTGGGCTGCTAGCAATCAGCCCCAGCATTTT.

Worth noting for this clone: The sample contains more than one DNA sequence encoding this CDR3. The chain recombines TRBV4-1 with TRBJ1-1; 7 nucleotides match TRBD1. This CDR3 has 16 residues. Germline CDR1 and CDR2: MGHRA and YSYEKL. Unmatched junction bases numbered 12, after V lost 3 bases and J lost 5 bases. DNA for the CDR3: TGCGCCAGCAGCCACACTCGAGGGGGACAGTCAACTGAAGCTTTCTTT. Translated, it gives CASSHTRGGQSTEAFF.

The chain couples TRBV4-1 to TRBJ1-4; no firm D call. Per the germline V gene, CDR1 is MGHRA and CDR2 is YSYEKL. Trimming removed 0 bases at V and 8 bases at J, with 7 bases between. The CDR3 totals 13 residues. The CDR3 loop is CASSQDDGEKLFF. The CDR3 DNA is TGCGCCAGCAGCCAAGATGATGGCGAAAAACTGTTTTTT.

The J gene is TRBJ2-2, the V gene TRBV4-1; tentatively, D is TRBD1 or TRBD2 (6 bases each). The CDR3 covers 14 residues. Germline CDR1 MGHRA, CDR2 YSYEKL. The V gene lost 4 bases and the J gene lost 5 bases, with 11 bases spanning the gap. The CDR3 here is CASSRRGATGELFF. CDR3 nucleotides: TGCGCCAGCAGCCGGAGGGGGGCTACCGGGGAGCTGTTTTTT.

The rearrangement uses TRBV11-3 and TRBJ2-1; no definite D call. The CDR3 length is 13 residues. Trimming pared 4 bases from V and 0 bases from J, leaving 4 bases between. The germline V gene encodes CDR1 SGHNT and CDR2 YENEEA. CDR3 sequence reads: CASSSSSYNEQFF. The CDR3 nucleotides are TGTGCCAGCAGCTCAAGCTCCTACAATGAGCAGTTCTTC.

CDR3 DNA: TGCGCCAGCAGCTCACAGGGTGTGAACACAGATACGCAGTATTTT. Translation gives CASSSQGVNTDTQYF. V usage is TRBV5-1 and J usage is TRBJ2-3; TRBD1 might be the D (6 bases). V lost 3 bases, J lost 2 bases, and 13 bases lay in between. Germline V lookup: CDR1 SGHRS, CDR2 YFSETQ. This CDR3 is 15 amino acids long.

The rearrangement uses TRBV29-1 and TRBJ1-6; D unresolved. Germline CDR1 and CDR2: SQVTM and ANQGSEA. The CDR3 consists of 13 residues. Trimming stripped 5 bases from V and 7 bases from J, with 12 bases between. Written as DNA, the CDR3 is TGCAGCGTTTATATCCCTGGGAATTCACCCCTCCACTTT. It yields the protein CSVYIPGNSPLHF. The whole variable domain, remainder taken from reference TRBV29-1 and TRBJ1-6, is SAVISQKPSRDICQRGTSLTIQCQVDSQVTMMFWYRQQPGQSLTLIATANQGSEATYESGFVIDKFPISRPNLTFSTLTVSNMSPEDSSIYLCSVYIPGNSPLHFGNGTRLTVT.

This clone was detected only a few times. The sample contains more than one DNA sequence encoding this CDR3. This chain uses TRBV7-2 with TRBJ2-7, with 9 bases lining up with TRBD1. CDR3 length: 14 residues. V dropped 0 bases and J dropped 4; count of bases not matched to a gene: 1. CDR1 is SGHTA and CDR2 is FQGNSA in the germline V gene. In DNA, the CDR3 is TGTGCCAGCAGCTTAGCGGGGACAGGGTACGAGCAGTACTTC. Protein: CASSLAGTGYEQYF. The entire variable domain, with the rest obtained from reference TRBV7-2 and TRBJ2-7, is as follows: GAGVSQSPSNKVTEKGKDVELRCDPISGHTALYWYRQSLGQGLEFLIYFQGNSAPDKSGLPSDRFSAERTGGSVSTLTIQRTQQEDSAVYLCASSLAGTGYEQYFGPGTRLTVT.

This rearrangement joins TRBV10-3 to TRBJ1-2; D uncertain. V lost 0 bases and J lost 0, with 14 bases in between. Germline V gene lookup returns CDR1 ENHRY and CDR2 SYGVKD. This CDR3 has 17 amino acids. The CDR3 DNA reads as TGTGCCATCAGTGAGTCGCAAAGAGGGCACTCTAACTATGGCTACACCTTC. Its protein is CAISESQRGHSNYGYTF.

The chain carries TRBV29-1 and TRBJ1-2; 9 nucleotides line up with TRBD1. The CDR3 extends over 17 amino acids. V was pared by 2 bases and J by 0 bases, with 10 bases of the junction left unmatched. Germline CDR1 is SQVTM and CDR2 is ANQGSEA. The CDR3 loop is CSVERAGTGISNYGYTF. The CDR3 nucleotides are TGCAGCGTTGAACGAGCCGGGACAGGGATCTCTAACTATGGCTACACCTTC. Together with reference TRBV29-1 and TRBJ1-2, the CDR3 gives the full variable domain: SAVISQKPSRDICQRGTSLTIQCQVDSQVTMMFWYRQQPGQSLTLIATANQGSEATYESGFVIDKFPISRPNLTFSTLTVSNMSPEDSSIYLCSVERAGTGISNYGYTFGSGTRLTVV.

This chain links TRBV7-9 with TRBJ2-2; maybe TRBD1 (6 bases). Between the trimmed V and J ends, which lost 6 bases and 3 bases, there was a span of 11 bases. The germline gives CDR1 SEHNR, CDR2 FQNEAQ (reference sequence). CDR3 length equals 14 residues. CDR3 sequence (DNA): TGTGCCAGCAGGCTTCCAGGGGACACCGGGGAGCTGTTTTTT. This translates into CASRLPGDTGELFF. Together with reference TRBV7-9 and TRBJ2-2, the CDR3 gives the full variable domain: DTGVSQNPRHKITKRGQNVTFRCDPISEHNRLYWYRQTLGQGPEFLTYFQNEAQLEKSRLLSDRFSAERPKGSFSTLEIQRTEQGDSAMYLCASRLPGDTGELFFGEGSRLTVL.